A single sample gave rise to the 9 T cell receptor beta chains below, sequenced in a study of OX40 agonist ivuxolimab in advanced cancers. The assay was immunoSEQ multiplex PCR, and TCRdb's table has in-frame clones only and misses some. Of about 110,000 clones listed, approximately 89% are singletons. Source: CD4+ or CD8+ T cells sorted from blood, taken in a trial of the OX40 agonist ivuxolimab. These receptor sequences come from an adult with an advanced solid tumor such as melanoma, head and neck, liver or kidney cancer.

This chain links TRBV19 with TRBJ2-1; 11 nucleotides match TRBD1. The germline CDR1 and CDR2 sequences are LNHDA and SQIVND (reference sequence). This CDR3 is built from 17 residues. The V segment lost 5 bases and the J segment 9 bases; nucleotides outside the gene matches: 15. This CDR3 is CASSLSGPGQGVGEQFF. In nucleotides, the CDR3 is TGTGCCAGTAGTTTATCGGGTCCGGGACAGGGGGTCGGTGAGCAGTTCTTC.

CDR3 residues: CASSFGGRALWYEQYF. CDR3 coding DNA: TGTGCCAGCAGCTTCGGGGGGAGGGCCCTATGGTACGAGCAGTACTTC. V gene TRBV7-2 combines with J gene TRBJ2-7; the match to TRBD2 covers 7 bases. Trimming cost V 3 bases and J 4 bases; bases outside gene matches: 12. CDR3 size: 16 residues. Germline V CDR1 and CDR2: SGHTA, FQGNSA.

The J gene is TRBJ1-2, the V gene TRBV2; 8 bases agree with TRBD1. The CDR3 is made up of 14 amino acids. In germline, CDR1 is SNHLY, CDR2 FYNNEI. The junction had 6 bases not matched to a gene; V was cut back by 1 base and J by 8 bases. The CDR3, as DNA: TGTGCCAGCAGTGAAGTGGCAGGGGGCGGGGGCTACACCTTC. As protein: CASSEVAGGGGYTF.

The chain recombines TRBV5-8 with TRBJ1-1; unclear D gene. The CDR3 is 14 amino acids. Trimming shortened V by 0 bases and J by 6 bases, and 12 bases separated the two germline ends. CDR1 SGHTS and CDR2 YDEGEE come from the germline V gene. For the CDR3, the DNA is TGTGCCAGCAGCTTGGAAGTTGGAGGTCCTGAAGCTTTCTTT. Amino acid sequence: CASSLEVGGPEAFF.

V is TRBV14 and J is TRBJ1-1; D is uncertain. V was pared by 4 bases and J by 4 bases, with 19 bases between. There are 16 residues in the CDR3. The V gene's germline CDR1 is SGHDN and CDR2 FVKESK. The CDR3 DNA sequence: TGTGCCAGCAGCCCTGTGGTCGTGTCAACGATCACTGAAGCTTTCTTT. Translating gives CASSPVVVSTITEAFF. Full variable domain (outside the CDR3, taken from reference TRBV14 and TRBJ1-1): EAGVTQFPSHSVIEKGQTVTLRCDPISGHDNLYWYRRVMGKEIKFLLHFVKESKQDESGMPNNRFLAERTGGTYSTLKVQPAELEDSGVYFCASSPVVVSTITEAFFGQGTRLTVV.

The chain recombines TRBV7-2 with TRBJ2-1; 10 bases are shared with TRBD2. The CDR3 totals 14 residues. V shed 5 bases, J shed 11 bases, and the junction held 9 bases outside the gene matches. The V gene's germline CDR1 is SGHTA and CDR2 FQGNSA. CDR3 nucleotide sequence: TGTGCCAGCAGCCCTAGCGGACTAGCGGCTAAGCAGTTCTTC. This codes for CASSPSGLAAKQFF.

The rearrangement links TRBV7-9 to TRBJ2-1; 9 nucleotides match TRBD2. V trimming: 5 bases; J trimming: 4 bases; junction bases outside the gene matches: 3. This CDR3 has 14 residues. Germline lookup yields CDR1 SEHNR and CDR2 FQNEAQ (reference sequence). CDR3 nucleotides: TGTGCCAGCAGCCCTAGCGGGGAATACAATGAGCAGTTCTTC. It translates to CASSPSGEYNEQFF.

This clone was counted once. Distinct nucleotide sequences in the sample also encode this CDR3. This chain joins TRBV27 and TRBJ1-6; no clear D gene. Germline V gene sequence: CDR1 MNHEY, CDR2 SMNVEV (reference sequence). The V gene lost 3 bases and the J gene lost 4 bases, with 1 base spanning the gap. The length of the CDR3 is 12 residues. CDR3 in amino acids: CASSFYNSPLHF. The CDR3 bases are TGTGCCAGCAGTTTTTATAATTCACCCCTCCACTTT.

V is TRBV29-1 and J is TRBJ1-1; D is uncertain. The ends were cut back, 4 bases at V and 3 bases at J, with 21 bases in the middle. Germline CDR1 is SQVTM and CDR2 is ANQGSEA. The CDR3 contains 16 residues. CDR3 protein: CSVGEGWLRTDTEAFF. Written as DNA, the CDR3 is TGCAGCGTTGGAGAGGGTTGGTTAAGGACGGACACTGAAGCTTTCTTT.